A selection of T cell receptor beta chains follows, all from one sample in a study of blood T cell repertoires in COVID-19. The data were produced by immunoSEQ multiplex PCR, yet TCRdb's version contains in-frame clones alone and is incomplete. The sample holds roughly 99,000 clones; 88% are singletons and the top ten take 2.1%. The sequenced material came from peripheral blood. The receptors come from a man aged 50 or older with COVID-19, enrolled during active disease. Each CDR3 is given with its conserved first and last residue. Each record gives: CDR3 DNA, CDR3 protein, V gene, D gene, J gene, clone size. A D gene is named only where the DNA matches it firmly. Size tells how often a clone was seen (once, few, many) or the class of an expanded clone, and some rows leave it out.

CDR3nt: TGTGCCAGCAGCTTAACCCGGAGCGGGGCGGACACTGAAGCTTTCTTT
CDR3aa: CASSLTRSGADTEAFF
v_gene: TRBV7-3
d_gene: .
j_gene: TRBJ1-1
abundance: .

CDR3nt: TGTGCCAGCAGCCCCCGGGGGGCGCAAGGCTACACCTTC
CDR3aa: CASSPRGAQGYTF
v_gene: TRBV13
d_gene: .
j_gene: TRBJ1-2
abundance: few

CDR3nt: TGCGCCAGCAGCCTAGGGGATAACACTGAAGCTTTCTTT
CDR3aa: CASSLGDNTEAFF
v_gene: TRBV5-1
d_gene: .
j_gene: TRBJ1-1
abundance: .

CDR3nt: TGTGCCAGCAGCTTGTTGGGTAGAGGGGGCGATCAGCCCCAGCATTTT
CDR3aa: CASSLLGRGGDQPQHF
v_gene: TRBV5-5
d_gene: TRBD1
j_gene: TRBJ1-5
abundance: .

CDR3nt: TGTGCCAGCAGCAAGGACAGCTACCAGCCCCAGCATTTT
CDR3aa: CASSKDSYQPQHF
v_gene: TRBV6-5
d_gene: .
j_gene: TRBJ1-5
abundance: .

CDR3nt: TGTGCCACCAGCAGAGGGACAGGGGCCTACGAGCAGTACTTC
CDR3aa: CATSRGTGAYEQYF
v_gene: TRBV15
d_gene: TRBD1
j_gene: TRBJ2-7
abundance: .

CDR3nt: TGTGCCAGTAGTATATCGGGGGGATTGGGCAAAAACATTCAGTACTTC
CDR3aa: CASSISGGLGKNIQYF
v_gene: TRBV19
d_gene: TRBD2
j_gene: TRBJ2-4
abundance: .

CDR3nt: TGTGCCAGCAGTTCCTCTAGCGGGGGCAACTACGAGCAGTACTTC
CDR3aa: CASSSSSGGNYEQYF
v_gene: TRBV6-5
d_gene: TRBD2
j_gene: TRBJ2-7
abundance: .

CDR3nt: TGTGCCATCAGGCCACAGGGGGCTGAGAATGGCTACACCTTC
CDR3aa: CAIRPQGAENGYTF
v_gene: TRBV10-3
d_gene: TRBD1
j_gene: TRBJ1-2
abundance: .

CDR3nt: TGTGCCAGCAGTTCTTTTCCGGGACAGTATAATTCACCCCTCCACTTT
CDR3aa: CASSSFPGQYNSPLHF
v_gene: TRBV2
d_gene: TRBD1
j_gene: TRBJ1-6
abundance: .

CDR3nt: TGTGCCTGTGGAGTAAGAGCAATTAACAATGAGCAGTTCTTC
CDR3aa: CACGVRAINNEQFF
v_gene: TRBV30
d_gene: .
j_gene: TRBJ2-1
abundance: .

CDR3nt: TGCGCCAGCAGCCAAGATGGCCCGGACAGGCTAGCCAAAAACATTCAGTACTTC
CDR3aa: CASSQDGPDRLAKNIQYF
v_gene: TRBV4-3
d_gene: TRBD1
j_gene: TRBJ2-4
abundance: .

CDR3nt: TGCGCCAGCAGCTACACCGGGACAGCTAACTATGGCTACACCTTC
CDR3aa: CASSYTGTANYGYTF
v_gene: TRBV5-1
d_gene: TRBD1
j_gene: TRBJ1-2
abundance: .

CDR3nt: TGCGCCAGCAGCTTGGCCGTGGGGGGAGATAATGAAAAACTGTTTTTT
CDR3aa: CASSLAVGGDNEKLFF
v_gene: TRBV5-1
d_gene: .
j_gene: TRBJ1-4
abundance: .

CDR3nt: TGTGCCAGCAGCCGCCCGACAGAGACCTACGAGCAGTACTTC
CDR3aa: CASSRPTETYEQYF
v_gene: TRBV13
d_gene: .
j_gene: TRBJ2-7
abundance: .

CDR3nt: TGTGCCTGGAGTTTTGCGGGATATGAAGCTTTCTTT
CDR3aa: CAWSFAGYEAFF
v_gene: TRBV30
d_gene: .
j_gene: TRBJ1-1
abundance: .

CDR3nt: TGTGCCAGCAGCTTGGAATTGGAGGCTACCTATGGCTACACCTTC
CDR3aa: CASSLELEATYGYTF
v_gene: TRBV5-4
d_gene: .
j_gene: TRBJ1-2
abundance: once

CDR3nt: TGTGCCAGCAGTTTTATGTTGGCAGCAGGGCCGACGAACTTC
CDR3aa: CASSFMLAAGPTNF
v_gene: TRBV28
d_gene: .
j_gene: TRBJ2-4
abundance: .

CDR3nt: TGTGCCAGCAGTACCCCCGGGGTGGGGTCTATGAACACTGAAGCTTTCTTT
CDR3aa: CASSTPGVGSMNTEAFF
v_gene: TRBV27
d_gene: .
j_gene: TRBJ1-1
abundance: .

CDR3nt: TGTGCCAGCAGCTTGGCAAAACGCGGTAACACTGAAGCTTTCTTT
CDR3aa: CASSLAKRGNTEAFF
v_gene: TRBV5-6
d_gene: .
j_gene: TRBJ1-1
abundance: .

CDR3nt: TGTGCCAGTAGTTCGTTTCGAAGGACAGGCTCTAGGGAGCCCCAGCATTTT
CDR3aa: CASSSFRRTGSREPQHF
v_gene: TRBV19
d_gene: TRBD1
j_gene: TRBJ1-5
abundance: .

CDR3nt: TGTGCCAGCAGACAAACAGGGGTAAGCACTGAAGCTTTCTTT
CDR3aa: CASRQTGVSTEAFF
v_gene: TRBV11-2
d_gene: TRBD1
j_gene: TRBJ1-1
abundance: .

CDR3nt: TGTGCCAGCAGAGAAGCGGACAGGGGGAATTCACCCCTCCACTTT
CDR3aa: CASREADRGNSPLHF
v_gene: TRBV6-1
d_gene: TRBD1
j_gene: TRBJ1-6
abundance: .

CDR3nt: TGTGCCAGTAGTTCTAGACAGGGGCAGCCCCAGCATTTT
CDR3aa: CASSSRQGQPQHF
v_gene: TRBV19
d_gene: TRBD1
j_gene: TRBJ1-5
abundance: .

CDR3nt: TGCGCCAGCAGCTTACAGGGTAGGGATGGCTACACCTTC
CDR3aa: CASSLQGRDGYTF
v_gene: TRBV5-1
d_gene: .
j_gene: TRBJ1-2
abundance: .

CDR3nt: TGTGCCAGCAGTGAAGTACTTCGGACAGTGAATCAGCCCCAGCATTTT
CDR3aa: CASSEVLRTVNQPQHF
v_gene: TRBV6-1
d_gene: .
j_gene: TRBJ1-5
abundance: once

CDR3nt: TGTGCCATTAGGGGTAGCACTGAAGCTTTCTTT
CDR3aa: CAIRGSTEAFF
v_gene: TRBV28
d_gene: .
j_gene: TRBJ1-1
abundance: once

CDR3nt: TGTGCCAGCAGCTTAGGCACAGGGCTGGGAGAGACCCAGTACTTC
CDR3aa: CASSLGTGLGETQYF
v_gene: TRBV7-9
d_gene: .
j_gene: TRBJ2-5
abundance: .

CDR3nt: TGTGCCACCAGTGACAACGACAGGTTCCCCTACAATGAGCAGTTCTTC
CDR3aa: CATSDNDRFPYNEQFF
v_gene: TRBV24-1
d_gene: .
j_gene: TRBJ2-1
abundance: .

CDR3nt: TGTGCCATCAGGGCCCCTGTAGCGGGGGGCTCGAACACCGGGGAGCTGTTTTTT
CDR3aa: CAIRAPVAGGSNTGELFF
v_gene: TRBV10-3
d_gene: TRBD2
j_gene: TRBJ2-2
abundance: .